This T cell receptor (beta chain) was recovered during a study of OX40 agonist ivuxolimab in advanced cancers. Study findings and constraints: Low normalized T-cell clonal expansion was also seen in some nonresponders. CD4+ and CD8+ T cells in blood underwent clonal expansion by week 6 at 0.1 to 3.0 mg/kg. The antigens recognized by the expanded peripheral T cells, that is their antigen specificity, were not determined.

CDR3 length: 15 residues. With 6 bases clipped from V and 3 bases from J, the junction kept 8 bases outside the gene matches. CDR1 and CDR2 (germline): MDHEN, SYDVKM. On this clone itself: Antigen specificity is unknown.

Method: immunoSEQ multiplex PCR; TCRdb's copy keeps in-frame clones and lacks some. This repertoire shows some 82,000 clones, over 85% found once; its top ten account for 11%. The J gene is TRBJ2-7, the V gene TRBV28, with 10 nucleotides matching TRBD1. The TCR comes from an adult with an advanced solid tumor such as melanoma, head and neck, liver or kidney cancer. Sequenced material: CD4+ or CD8+ T cells sorted from blood, taken in a trial of the OX40 agonist ivuxolimab. Here the CDR3 reads CASRTGGGGNYEQYF. The CDR3, as DNA: TGTGCCAGCAGGACAGGGGGCGGTGGAAACTACGAGCAGTACTTC. Filled out from reference TRBV28 and TRBJ2-7, the complete variable domain reads DVKVTQSSRYLVKRTGEKVFLECVQDMDHENMFWYRQDPGLGLRLIYFSYDVKMKEKGDIPEGYSVSREKKERFSLILESASTNQTSMYLCASRTGGGGNYEQYFGPGTRLTVT.